These 6 T cell receptor beta chains originate from one sample sequenced in a study of blood T cell repertoires in COVID-19. Data came from immunoSEQ multiplex PCR; TCRdb stores just in-frame clones and leaves some out. The table has some 240,000 clones, around 86% seen once. Sequencing was done on a sample of PBMCs or T cells enriched from blood (not recorded which). The receptor source for this set is a woman between 35 and 50 years old with acute COVID-19.

The rearrangement links TRBV6-6 to TRBJ2-7; 10 bases align to TRBD2. Germline-derived CDR1 and CDR2 are MNHNY and SVGAGI (reference sequence). After removal of 7 bases from V and 11 bases from J, the junction contained 14 bases not matched to a gene. There are 14 residues in the CDR3. The CDR3 nucleotides read TGTGCCAGCAACCCATCTAGCGGGAGCAAGGGAAAGTACTTC. The encoded protein is CASNPSSGSKGKYF.

The chain is built from TRBV9 and TRBJ2-1; 7 positions agree with TRBD2. The germline V gene encodes CDR1 SGDLS and CDR2 YYNGEE. Trimming at V came to 3 bases and at J to 5 bases, leaving 5 bases not matched to a gene. This CDR3 contains 14 residues. The CDR3 DNA sequence: TGTGCCAGCAGCGCAAGCGGGGAGCACAATGAGCAGTTCTTC. Protein sequence: CASSASGEHNEQFF.

V and J are TRBV10-3 and TRBJ2-2, with 9 bases aligning to TRBD2. In germline, CDR1 is ENHRY, CDR2 SYGVKD. The CDR3 contains 16 residues. J lost 3 bases, V lost 6 bases, and 8 bases had no gene match. CDR3: CAIRVLAGSDTGELFF. The CDR3 nucleotides read TGTGCCATCAGAGTTCTAGCGGGAAGCGACACCGGGGAGCTGTTTTTT.

This chain connects TRBV10-3 to TRBJ1-1; 9 bases are a match to TRBD1. The CDR3 is made up of 12 amino acids. Germline assignment: CDR1 ENHRY and CDR2 SYGVKD. V lost 10 bases to trimming and J lost 1 base; unmatched junction nucleotides: 1. The CDR3: CATGQGNTEAFF. DNA for the CDR3: TGTGCCACGGGACAGGGGAACACTGAAGCTTTCTTT.

The CDR3 reads CASSHGQGLTDTQYF. CDR3 in DNA: TGTGCCAGCAGCCACGGACAGGGTCTTACAGATACGCAGTATTTT. The chain combines TRBV7-6 with TRBJ2-3; TRBD1 agrees at 8 bases. Germline CDR1 is SGHVS and CDR2 is FNYEAQ. CDR3 size: 15 residues. The V gene end was trimmed by 5 bases and the J gene end by 3 bases; junction bases not matched to a gene: 7.

The chain couples TRBV11-3 to TRBJ2-1, with 12 bases matching TRBD2. CDR1 is SGHNT and CDR2 is YENEEA in the germline V gene. With V trimmed by 0 bases and J by 6 bases, 3 bases remained unmatched. The CDR3 length is 16 residues. The CDR3 region is CASSLEGLAGTNEQFF. The CDR3 nucleotides read TGTGCCAGCAGCTTAGAAGGACTAGCGGGAACCAATGAGCAGTTCTTC. Supplemented by reference TRBV11-3 and TRBJ2-1, the full variable domain reads EAGVVQSPRYKIIEKKQPVAFWCNPISGHNTLYWYLQNLGQGPELLIRYENEEAVDDSQLPKDRFSAERLKGVDSTLKIQPAELGDSAVYLCASSLEGLAGTNEQFFGPGTRLTVL.